These T cell receptor beta chains were read from a single sample in a study of PD-1 and CTLA-4 blockade in melanoma. Repertoires were generated with immunoSEQ multiplex PCR, while TCRdb's copy carries only in-frame clones and drops some. The table shows more than 9,000 clones, with about four fifths occurring only once. The source material was CD8+ T cells from peripheral blood, sampled from a patient given anti-PD-1 treatment. These TCRs come from a human donor with melanoma. CDR3s include the opening cysteine and the closing phenylalanine or tryptophan. The order of the fields is V gene, D gene, J gene, clone size, CDR3 protein, CDR3 DNA. D genes are given only for firm matches. Where a row states a size, it is once, few, many or the class of an expanded clone; other rows omit it.

TRBV7-9	NA	TRBJ2-3	NA	CASSSPGGTDTQYF	TGTGCCAGCAGCTCCCCTGGGGGGACAGATACGCAGTATTTT
TRBV5-6	TRBD2	TRBJ2-7	NA	CASRTGLASEQYF	TGTGCCAGCAGGACGGGACTAGCGAGCGAGCAGTACTTC
TRBV5-8	NA	TRBJ2-7	few	CASSQRYGGIYEQYF	TGTGCCAGCAGCCAGCGTTATGGGGGGATCTACGAGCAGTACTTC
TRBV7-9	NA	TRBJ2-7	NA	CASSPLGRTYEQYF	TGTGCCAGCAGCCCCCTAGGACGGACATACGAGCAGTACTTC
TRBV27	NA	TRBJ2-7	NA	CASSRTGFTYEQYF	TGTGCCAGCAGTAGAACAGGGTTTACCTACGAGCAGTACTTC
TRBV5-1	NA	TRBJ1-2	once	CASSLEGGIYGYTF	TGCGCCAGCAGCTTGGAGGGCGGAATCTATGGCTACACCTTC
TRBV13	TRBD2	TRBJ2-1	NA	CASSLALAGGNEQFF	TGTGCCAGCAGCTTAGCGCTAGCGGGGGGTAATGAGCAGTTCTTC
TRBV10-3	NA	TRBJ1-1	NA	CAISLNKNTEAFF	TGTGCCATCAGCCTAAACAAGAACACTGAAGCTTTCTTT
TRBV7-8	TRBD2	TRBJ2-5	once	CASSASGTSAGRGETQYF	TGTGCCAGCAGCGCATCCGGGACTAGCGCCGGGAGGGGGGAGACCCAGTACTTC
TRBV6-5	NA	TRBJ2-5	once	CASRRIPGETQYF	TGTGCCAGCCGAAGGATTCCCGGGGAGACCCAGTACTTC
TRBV5-4	NA	TRBJ2-1	NA	CASSLGGYNEQFF	TGTGCCAGCAGCCTCGGGGGTTACAATGAGCAGTTCTTC